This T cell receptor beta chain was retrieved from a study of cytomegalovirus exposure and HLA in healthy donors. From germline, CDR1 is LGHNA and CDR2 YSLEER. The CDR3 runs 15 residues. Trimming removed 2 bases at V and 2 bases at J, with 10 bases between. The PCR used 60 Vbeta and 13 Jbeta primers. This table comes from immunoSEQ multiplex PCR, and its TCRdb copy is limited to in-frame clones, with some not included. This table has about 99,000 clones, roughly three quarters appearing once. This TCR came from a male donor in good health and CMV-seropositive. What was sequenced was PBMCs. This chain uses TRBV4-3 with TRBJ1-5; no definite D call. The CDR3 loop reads CASSQFIGGNQPQHF. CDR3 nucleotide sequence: TGCGCCAGCAGCCAATTCATCGGGGGCAATCAGCCCCAGCATTTT.